The present T cell receptor beta chain was sequenced within a study of breast tumors, draining lymph nodes, adjacent tissues. Breast cancer patients provided tissue from their axillary draining lymph nodes. In TCRdb, the multiplex PCR reads were re-called with MiXCR into one record per CDR3 protein. Counted here are around 130,000 distinct CDR3 sequences, less than 25% occurring once; the ten biggest clones make up over 2%. The CDR3 is 13 amino acids. The V gene's germline CDR1 is SQVTM and CDR2 ANQGSEA. The V segment lost 6 bases and the J segment 5 bases; nucleotides outside the gene matches: 5. Sample: axillary lymph node tissue. The rearrangement joins TRBV29-1 to TRBJ2-5, with 11 bases lining up with TRBD2. This receptor was taken from a female donor with breast cancer. Some clones in this sample may be carry-over from other donors' samples. CDR3: CSVVLAGAETQYF. Here the CDR3 DNA reads TGCAGCGTAGTACTAGCGGGAGCCGAGACCCAGTACTTC.